The 8 T cell receptor beta chains below come from one sample, sequenced in a study of cytomegalovirus exposure and HLA in healthy donors. The PCR made use of 60 Vbeta and 13 Jbeta primers. Produced via immunoSEQ multiplex PCR; TCRdb's table is partial and in-frame only. The table gives around 120,000 clones; the top ten clones make up about 0.59% of it. Sequenced sample: PBMCs. These receptors were obtained from a man between 50 and 59 years old in good health and CMV-seronegative.

The rearrangement joins TRBV7-9 to TRBJ2-3; 7 bases line up with TRBD2. V was clipped by 4 bases and J by 1 base; unmatched bases: 5. The CDR3 has 15 residues. CDR1 is SEHNR and CDR2 is FQNEAQ in the germline V gene (reference sequence). The CDR3 spells CASSSRTSGTDTQYF. The CDR3 DNA is TGTGCCAGCAGCTCCCGAACTAGCGGCACAGATACGCAGTATTTT.

The J gene is TRBJ1-1, the V gene TRBV5-1; D possibly corresponds to TRBD1 (6 bases). This CDR3 has 13 residues. Germline V gives CDR1 SGHRS, CDR2 YFSETQ. Between the trimmed V and J ends, which lost 4 bases and 4 bases, there was a span of 11 bases. Here the CDR3 reads CASSKGGGTEAFF. As DNA, the CDR3 is TGCGCCAGCAGCAAAGGGGGGGGCACTGAAGCTTTCTTT.

The chain is built from TRBV19 and TRBJ2-1; 7 bases are a match to TRBD2. The CDR3 is 16 amino acids. The ends lost 5 bases at V and 5 bases at J; junction bases unmatched: 12. The germline gives CDR1 LNHDA, CDR2 SQIVND (reference sequence). The DNA for the CDR3 is TGTGCCAGTAGTCTTTTTTGGGGGGGAAACAACAATGAGCAGTTCTTC. This encodes CASSLFWGGNNNEQFF.

The chain recombines TRBV4-3 with TRBJ1-1; D call uncertain. V shed 4 bases and J shed 0 bases, with 12 bases lying between them. This CDR3 is 15 amino acids long. The germline CDR1 and CDR2 sequences are LGHNA and YSLEER. The CDR3 region has the DNA TGCGCCAGCAGCCTTCACAACCGCCTGAACACTGAAGCTTTCTTT. Encoded protein: CASSLHNRLNTEAFF.

The rearrangement joins TRBV19 to TRBJ1-5, with TRBD1 as a possible D gene (6 bases). This CDR3 comprises 15 residues. With 7 bases removed from V and 6 bases from J, the gap between germline ends came to 19 bases. Germline CDR1 and CDR2: LNHDA and SQIVND (reference sequence). CDR3 amino acids: CASTPTRGGFQPQHF. The CDR3, as DNA: TGTGCCAGTACTCCCACGAGGGGGGGCTTTCAGCCCCAGCATTTT. The variable domain in full, completed from reference TRBV19 and TRBJ1-5, reads DGGITQSPKYLFRKEGQNVTLSCEQNLNHDAMYWYRQDPGQGLRLIYYSQIVNDFQKGDIAEGYSVSREKKESFPLTVTSAQKNPTAFYLCASTPTRGGFQPQHFGDGTRLSIL.

This rearrangement joins TRBV4-3 to TRBJ2-7, with D perhaps TRBD1 (6 bases). This CDR3 has 13 amino acids. The ends were cut back, 0 bases at V and 13 bases at J, with 16 bases in the middle. Germline V gene data show CDR1 as LGHNA and CDR2 as YSLEER. CDR3 region: CASSQEEGRQVYF. The CDR3 DNA is TGCGCCAGCAGCCAAGAAGAGGGGCGACAGGTCTACTTC.

V is TRBV15 and J is TRBJ2-1, with 9 bases identical to TRBD2. This CDR3 is built from 16 residues. V was clipped by 5 bases and J by 9 bases; unmatched bases: 14. Germline CDR1 is LNHNV and CDR2 is YYDKDF (reference sequence). CDR3 sequence: CATSEKRLAVIGEQFF. CDR3 nucleotide sequence: TGTGCCACCAGCGAGAAACGACTAGCGGTGATTGGTGAGCAGTTCTTC. Combining the CDR3 with reference TRBV15 and TRBJ2-1 gives the whole variable domain DAMVIQNPRYQVTQFGKPVTLSCSQTLNHNVMYWYQQKSSQAPKLLFHYYDKDFNNEADTPDNFQSRRPNTSFCFLDIRSPGLGDTAMYLCATSEKRLAVIGEQFFGPGTRLTVL.

This rearrangement joins TRBV7-2 to TRBJ2-7, with 7 bases that match TRBD1. J was trimmed by 3 bases and V by 4 bases; bases with no gene match: 12. There are 16 residues in the CDR3. The germline V gene has CDR1 SGHTA and CDR2 FQGNSA. CDR3 residues: CASSSLTGLVFYEQYF. Here the CDR3 DNA reads TGTGCCAGCAGCTCCCTGACAGGGTTGGTTTTCTACGAGCAGTACTTC.